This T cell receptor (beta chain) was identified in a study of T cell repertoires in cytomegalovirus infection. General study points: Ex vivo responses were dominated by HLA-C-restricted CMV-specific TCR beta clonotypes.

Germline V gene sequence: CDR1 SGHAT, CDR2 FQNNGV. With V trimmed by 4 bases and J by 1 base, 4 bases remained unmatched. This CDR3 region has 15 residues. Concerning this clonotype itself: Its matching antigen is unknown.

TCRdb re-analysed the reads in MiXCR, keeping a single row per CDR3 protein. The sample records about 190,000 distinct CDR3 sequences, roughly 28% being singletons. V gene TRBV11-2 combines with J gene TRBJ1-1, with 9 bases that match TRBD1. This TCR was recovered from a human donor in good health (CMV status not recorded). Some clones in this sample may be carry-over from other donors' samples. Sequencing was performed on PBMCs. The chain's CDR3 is CASSYGTGRNTEAFF. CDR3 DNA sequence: TGTGCCAGCAGCTATGGGACAGGGAGGAACACTGAAGCTTTCTTT.